This TCR beta chain was recovered during a study of blood T cell repertoires in COVID-19. In the study overall: Sources were T cells, B-cell-depleted T cells, or PBMCs; the material itself was cDNA or gDNA.

Original analysis: Cell counts per sample came from amplifying reference gene primers. Profiled with immunoSEQ multiplex PCR; TCRdb holds only in-frame clones, not every one. The V and J calls and clone size come from that table; D and trimming were worked out from the DNA. The sample has some 150,000 clones, approximately 84% seen once. Germline trimming cut 5 bases from V and 6 bases from J; bases unmatched to any gene: 5. CDR3 length equals 13 residues. The chain combines TRBV12-3 or TRBV12-4 with TRBJ2-7, with TRBD1 identical over 9 bases. Sequencing was performed on peripheral blood. The TCR sequence derives from a middle-aged man with acute or convalescent COVID-19. Written as DNA, the CDR3 is TGTGCCAGCAGTCCCCGGACAGGGGCCGAGCAGTACTTC. This gives the protein CASSPRTGAEQYF.